The rows below give T cell receptor beta chains drawn from one sample of a study of early T cells in non-severe SARS-CoV-2 infection. TCRdb reprocessed the 5' RACE reads with MiXCR, giving one entry per CDR3 protein. This table holds approximately 47,000 distinct CDR3 sequences, around 10% found once. This specimen was whole blood, taken at baseline. These receptors all come from an adult who was a healthcare worker with PCR-confirmed SARS-CoV-2 infection or an uninfected control (not recorded which). Each CDR3 is given with its conserved first and last residue. Fields, in order: clone size, V gene, J gene, D gene, CDR3 DNA, CDR3 protein. D genes are given only for firm matches. Where a row states a size, it is once, few, many or the class of an expanded clone; other rows omit it.

size: many; V: TRBV11-2; J: TRBJ2-5; D: -; DNA: TGTGCCAGCCGCGACCAAGAGACCCAGTACTTC; CDR3: CASRDQETQYF
size: many; V: TRBV11-2; J: TRBJ2-5; D: -; DNA: TGTGCCAGCAGCCTAATGGGCTCAGGAGAGACCCAGTACTTC; CDR3: CASSLMGSGETQYF
size: -; V: TRBV7-9; J: TRBJ2-7; D: -; DNA: TGTGCCAGCAGCCCTCGGGACGACGAGCAGTACTTC; CDR3: CASSPRDDEQYF
size: many; V: TRBV13; J: TRBJ2-1; D: TRBD2; DNA: TGTGCCAGCAGCTTCAGGACTAGCGCTGAGCAGTTCTTC; CDR3: CASSFRTSAEQFF
size: -; V: TRBV7-2; J: TRBJ2-3; D: -; DNA: TGTGCCAGCAGCTTACCGGGACCTAGGTCGAATACGCAGTATTTT; CDR3: CASSLPGPRSNTQYF
size: many; V: TRBV29-1; J: TRBJ2-1; D: -; DNA: TGCAGCGTTGAGGGGTCCCATGATAGCTCCTACAATGAGCAGTTCTTC; CDR3: CSVEGSHDSSYNEQFF
size: -; V: TRBV4-1; J: TRBJ1-2; D: TRBD1; DNA: TGCGCCAGCAGCCAAGGACAGGGCGAACGCGGCTACACCTTC; CDR3: CASSQGQGERGYTF
size: once; V: TRBV7-2; J: TRBJ2-1; D: -; DNA: TGTGCCAGCAGCCCAAGACTAAGCAATGAGCAGTTCTTC; CDR3: CASSPRLSNEQFF
size: -; V: TRBV3-1; J: TRBJ2-7; D: -; DNA: TGTGCCAGCAGCCGGGACTCTCGGTGGGGGTACGAGCAGTACTTC; CDR3: CASSRDSRWGYEQYF
size: many; V: TRBV6-2/TRBV6-3; J: TRBJ2-1; D: TRBD2; DNA: TGTGCCAGCAGTTACGATCATAGCGGGAGAAGGTTTAATGAGCAGTTCTTC; CDR3: CASSYDHSGRRFNEQFF
size: -; V: TRBV6-1; J: TRBJ2-6; D: -; DNA: TGTGCCAGCCACGATGTTGGGGCCAACGTCCTGACTTTC; CDR3: CASHDVGANVLTF
size: many; V: TRBV6-6; J: TRBJ1-4; D: -; DNA: TGTGCCAGCAGTAACCAGGGATTATCTAATGAAAAACTGTTTTTT; CDR3: CASSNQGLSNEKLFF
size: -; V: TRBV2; J: TRBJ2-7; D: -; DNA: TGTGCCAGCTCCCCGGACAGATCCTACGAGCAGTACTTC; CDR3: CASSPDRSYEQYF
size: -; V: TRBV27; J: TRBJ1-1; D: -; DNA: TGTGCCACCCATCGGGCGCAGAACACTGAAGCTTTCTTT; CDR3: CATHRAQNTEAFF
size: few; V: TRBV6-6; J: TRBJ1-5; D: -; DNA: TGTGCCAGCAGTTACGGTGAAGGTCAGCCCCAGCATTTT; CDR3: CASSYGEGQPQHF
size: -; V: TRBV3-1; J: TRBJ1-1; D: -; DNA: TGTGCCAGCAGCCAAGAGGGGATTGAAGCTTTCTTT; CDR3: CASSQEGIEAFF
size: few; V: TRBV7-7; J: TRBJ2-7; D: -; DNA: TGTGCCAGCAGCTTAGCTCCAGCGGGCGAGCAGTACTTC; CDR3: CASSLAPAGEQYF
size: many; V: TRBV6-5; J: TRBJ1-2; D: TRBD1; DNA: TGTGCCAGCAGTCCTGGGGACAGGGTCTATGGCTACACCTTC; CDR3: CASSPGDRVYGYTF
size: many; V: TRBV11-2; J: TRBJ2-3; D: -; DNA: TGTGCCAGCAGCTTAGATCTAAGAACAGATACGCAGTATTTT; CDR3: CASSLDLRTDTQYF
size: -; V: TRBV6-6; J: TRBJ1-1; D: -; DNA: TGTGCCAGCAGCAGAGCAACTGAAGCTTTCTTT; CDR3: CASSRATEAFF
size: -; V: TRBV12-3/TRBV12-4; J: TRBJ2-5; D: TRBD1; DNA: TGTGCCAGCAGTTTAAAAGTTAGCCTCCTACAGGGGGCCGGGGAGACCCAGTACTTC; CDR3: CASSLKVSLLQGAGETQYF
size: few; V: TRBV11-2; J: TRBJ2-2; D: -; DNA: TGTGCCAGCAGCCCTGGGACAAAGGACACCGGGGAGCTGTTTTTT; CDR3: CASSPGTKDTGELFF
size: many; V: TRBV29-1; J: TRBJ2-5; D: -; DNA: TGCAGCGCTAGGACCGTGAAAGAGACCCAGTACTTC; CDR3: CSARTVKETQYF
size: few; V: TRBV20-1; J: TRBJ2-5; D: -; DNA: TGCAGTGTTCCCCCCAAGGGGGGGGCGAGAGAGACCCAGTACTTC; CDR3: CSVPPKGGARETQYF
size: few; V: TRBV7-9; J: TRBJ2-1; D: -; DNA: TGTGCCAGCAGCGGCACTAGCTCTGGTTACAATGAGCAGTTCTTC; CDR3: CASSGTSSGYNEQFF
size: many; V: TRBV20-1; J: TRBJ1-1; D: TRBD1; DNA: TGCAGTGCTAGCAATTCGGGACAGGGGAAAGGCACTGAAGCTTTCTTT; CDR3: CSASNSGQGKGTEAFF
size: -; V: TRBV20-1; J: TRBJ2-7; D: -; DNA: TGCAGTGCTATGAGGCTGATCCCCTACGAGCAGTACTTC; CDR3: CSAMRLIPYEQYF
size: -; V: TRBV6-2/TRBV6-3; J: TRBJ2-6; D: -; DNA: TGTGCCAGCAGTTACTCGATGGCCTTCGTCCTGACTTTC; CDR3: CASSYSMAFVLTF
size: few; V: TRBV7-8; J: TRBJ2-1; D: -; DNA: TGTGCCAGCAGCTGGCAGTCGGAGTGGTCCTACAATGAGCAGTTCTTC; CDR3: CASSWQSEWSYNEQFF
size: few; V: TRBV7-3; J: TRBJ2-6; D: -; DNA: TGTGCCAGCAGCCCAGACATAGGCTCTGGGGCCAACGTCCTGACTTTC; CDR3: CASSPDIGSGANVLTF
size: -; V: TRBV25-1; J: TRBJ1-2; D: TRBD1; DNA: TGTGCCAGCAGTCCCCCGGACAGGGGGGATGGCTACACCTTC; CDR3: CASSPPDRGDGYTF